The 9 T cell receptor beta chains reported below all come from one sample, sequenced in a study of vaccination and CD4 T cells after COVID-19. Oncomine TCR Beta short-read sequencing was applied to DNA from cultured CD4+ T cells. Each CDR3 protein is one row after TCRdb ran MiXCR on the PCR reads. The sample holds roughly 19,000 distinct CDR3 sequences, 50% seen once. Their antigen targets remain unknown. Treatment given: roughly 10-day PBMC culture with coronavirus spike peptide pools or control peptides (ViraFEST assay). Sequenced material: CD4+ T cells from blood, cultured in vitro. The source is a human donor who had recovered from COVID-19.

The chain employs TRBV6-5 and TRBJ2-3; weak D call: TRBD2 (5 bases). Trimming took 2 bases from V and 0 from J, leaving 6 bases between them. The CDR3 covers 14 residues. CDR1 and CDR2 (germline): MNHEY, SVGAGI. CDR3 loop: CASSYGGSTDTQYF. CDR3 sequence (DNA): TGTGCCAGCAGTTACGGAGGCAGCACAGATACGCAGTATTTT.

J is TRBJ2-3 and V is TRBV12-3 or TRBV12-4, with D unclear. Trimming took off 2 bases at V and 4 bases at J, with 4 bases between the two ends. The CDR3 totals 12 residues. CDR3 coding DNA: TGTGCCAGCAGTTTATCCCCAGATACGCAGTATTTT. Amino acid sequence: CASSLSPDTQYF.

This chain links TRBV7-2 with TRBJ1-2; possible D gene TRBD1, 5 bases. Germline CDR1 SGHTA, CDR2 FQGNSA. V was shortened by 4 bases and J by 8 bases, with 17 bases between the two germline ends. The length of the CDR3 is 14 residues. The chain's CDR3 is CASSWGTQNRGYTF. The CDR3 nucleotides are TGTGCCAGCAGCTGGGGGACCCAGAATAGGGGCTACACCTTC. Complete variable domain (other parts from reference TRBV7-2 and TRBJ1-2): GAGVSQSPSNKVTEKGKDVELRCDPISGHTALYWYRQSLGQGLEFLIYFQGNSAPDKSGLPSDRFSAERTGGSVSTLTIQRTQQEDSAVYLCASSWGTQNRGYTFGSGTRLTVV.

The chain is built from TRBV7-8 and TRBJ2-3; unclear D gene. There are 13 residues in the CDR3. From germline, CDR1 is SGHVS and CDR2 FQNEAQ. Deletions cut 5 bases from V and 6 bases from J, with 12 bases between. The CDR3 bases are TGTGCCAGCAGCCTGATGTTGGCGGATACGCAGTATTTT. It translates to CASSLMLADTQYF.

The chain recombines TRBV2 with TRBJ2-7; 11 nucleotides agree with TRBD2. V was pared by 6 bases and J by 4 bases, with 8 bases of the junction left unmatched. The V gene's germline CDR1 is SNHLY and CDR2 FYNNEI. The CDR3 totals 15 residues. The CDR3 bases are TGTGCCAGCAGGATACGACTAGCGGGAAATTACGAGCAGTACTTC. Its translation: CASRIRLAGNYEQYF.

Comment on this clonotype: Its ends do not fully match the called genes, so a read error is possible. CDR3 region: CTSSFRFGGLGHSPLHF. As DNA, the CDR3 is TGTACCAGCAGTTTCCGGTTCGGGGGACTAGGGCACTCACCCCTCCACTTT. The chain recombines TRBV12-3 or TRBV12-4 with TRBJ1-6; D might be TRBD1 (5 bases). The CDR3 spans 17 residues.

This chain joins TRBV4-2 and TRBJ2-1; 8 nucleotides align to TRBD1. CDR3 size: 16 residues. Trimming took 1 base from V and 6 from J; bases not matched to a gene: 8. Germline V gives CDR1 LGHNA, CDR2 YNFKEQ. The CDR3 DNA sequence: TGTGCCAGCAGCCAAGTCTCCGGGACAGGTTCCAATGAGCAGTTCTTC. Translated: CASSQVSGTGSNEQFF.

This clonotype came up a few times. The CDR3 reads CASSSGPSKAFF. CDR3 sequence (DNA): TGTGCCAGTAGTTCGGGACCCTCGAAAGCTTTCTTT. The chain employs TRBV19 and TRBJ1-1; D possibly corresponds to TRBD1 (5 bases). Germline CDR1 is LNHDA and CDR2 is SQIVND (reference sequence). V lost 5 bases, J lost 9 bases, and 13 bases lay in between. The CDR3 is made up of 12 amino acids.

This clonotype appeared a few times. The rearrangement uses TRBV12-3 or TRBV12-4 and TRBJ1-5, with D maybe TRBD1 (6 bases). The CDR3 is 13 residues long. Trimming cost V 4 bases and J 15 bases, with 19 bases left between them. The CDR3 sequence: CASSSWDILDTHF. The DNA for the CDR3 is TGTGCCAGCAGTTCCTGGGACATACTGGACACGCATTTT.